Sequencing of this T cell receptor beta chain was carried out in a study of memory CD4+ T cells and cytomegalovirus serostatus. Overall study context: This sample comes from healthy Belgian adults, roughly 9 CMV seropositive, approximately 23 seronegative. Study-wide results and limits: Repertoires predicted CMV serostatus with median bootstrapped AUC of 0.95.

The data were produced by immunoSEQ multiplex PCR, yet TCRdb's version contains in-frame clones alone and is incomplete. This repertoire shows about 50,000 clones, 65% to 85% found once; its top ten account for 0.55% to 0.7%. Single viable CD3+CD4+CD8-CD45RO+ cells were sorted as the memory CD4+ T cells. This CDR3 has 18 amino acids. In germline, CDR1 is LNHDA, CDR2 SQIVND (reference sequence). Losses at the gene ends were 4 bases for V and 7 bases for J; bases not matched to a gene: 13. In the case of this clone: Its antigen is unidentified.

This chain uses TRBV19 with TRBJ2-1; 13 bases align to TRBD2. This receptor was obtained from an adult in good health and CMV-seronegative. The sequencing sample was made of memory CD4+ T cells from blood. The CDR3 sequence: CASSTHTELAGGRNEQFF. Here the CDR3 DNA reads TGTGCCAGTAGTACCCATACCGAACTAGCGGGGGGGCGAAATGAGCAGTTCTTC.